A single sample gave rise to the 7 T cell receptor beta chains below, sequenced in a study of shared clonotypes between healthy human individuals. Terminally differentiated effector memory CD45RA+ cells were left out of the naive CD8 fraction, which was CD45RO-negative and positively selected for CCR7. The data were produced by immunoSEQ multiplex PCR, yet TCRdb's version contains in-frame clones alone and is incomplete. The profile shows around 2,000,000 clones, about 92% of them singletons. Input material: naive CD8+ T cells from PBMCs. These receptors were obtained from a man aged 18 to 29 in good health. Some clones in this sample may be carry-over from other donors' samples.

The chain couples TRBV27 to TRBJ2-7; 8 bases match TRBD2. V lost 2 bases to trimming and J lost 2 bases; unmatched junction nucleotides: 5. Germline V lookup: CDR1 MNHEY, CDR2 SMNVEV (reference sequence). The CDR3 is 15 amino acids. The CDR3 sequence is CASSLGLAPPYEQYF. CDR3 nucleotides: TGTGCCAGCAGTTTAGGACTAGCACCCCCCTACGAGCAGTACTTC.

The chain links TRBV9 to TRBJ2-3, with 12 bases matching TRBD2. This CDR3 is built from 16 residues. Germline values: CDR1 SGDLS, CDR2 YYNGEE. Unmatched junction bases numbered 5, after V lost 4 bases and J lost 2 bases. This CDR3 is CASSSGLAGSTDTQYF. CDR3 nucleotide sequence: TGTGCCAGCAGCTCAGGACTAGCGGGATCCACAGATACGCAGTATTTT.

This clone showed up just once. The CDR3 protein is CASSQDMEREGPSYEQYF. CDR3 bases: TGCGCCAGCAGCCAAGATATGGAGCGGGAGGGGCCCTCCTACGAGCAGTACTTC. The rearrangement links TRBV4-1 to TRBJ2-7, with 10 bases identical to TRBD2. This CDR3 spans 18 amino acids. In germline, CDR1 is MGHRA, CDR2 YSYEKL. After removal of 0 bases from V and 0 bases from J, the junction contained 8 bases not matched to a gene.

The rearrangement links TRBV27 to TRBJ2-7; 11 nucleotides align to TRBD1. After removal of 2 bases from V and 2 bases from J, the junction contained 2 bases not matched to a gene. The CDR3 is made up of 15 amino acids. The germline V gene encodes CDR1 MNHEY and CDR2 SMNVEV (reference sequence). The CDR3 coding sequence is TGTGCCAGCAGTTTAAGGGACAGGGGGGCCTACGAGCAGTACTTC. This codes for CASSLRDRGAYEQYF.

The CDR3 DNA reads TGTGCCAGCAGTATCCAGCGGGAGCCTCCTGAGCAGTTCTTC. Translated, it gives CASSIQREPPEQFF. This chain uses TRBV28 with TRBJ2-1, with TRBD2 matching over 8 bases. From germline, CDR1 is MDHEN and CDR2 SYDVKM. V lost 5 bases, J lost 9 bases, and 9 bases stayed unmatched. The CDR3 length is 14 residues.

This sequence joins TRBV19 and TRBJ1-1, with D unresolved. V lost 4 bases, J lost 6 bases, and 12 bases lay in between. Per germline, CDR1 LNHDA and CDR2 SQIVND (reference sequence). This CDR3 has 13 amino acids. The CDR3 DNA sequence: TGTGCCAGTAGTAACCCATTCGGGGCTGAAGCTTTCTTT. Amino acids: CASSNPFGAEAFF.

With respect to this clone: The sample has other DNA sequences that encode this CDR3 too. CDR3 coding DNA: TGTGCCAGCAGCTTTGGGGACTACGAGCAGTACTTC. Its protein is CASSFGDYEQYF. This rearrangement joins TRBV11-2 to TRBJ2-7; D remains unclear. CDR1 SGHAT and CDR2 FQNNGV come from the germline V gene. Trimming left V 3 bases short and J 3 bases short, with 6 bases between. CDR3 length: 12 residues.